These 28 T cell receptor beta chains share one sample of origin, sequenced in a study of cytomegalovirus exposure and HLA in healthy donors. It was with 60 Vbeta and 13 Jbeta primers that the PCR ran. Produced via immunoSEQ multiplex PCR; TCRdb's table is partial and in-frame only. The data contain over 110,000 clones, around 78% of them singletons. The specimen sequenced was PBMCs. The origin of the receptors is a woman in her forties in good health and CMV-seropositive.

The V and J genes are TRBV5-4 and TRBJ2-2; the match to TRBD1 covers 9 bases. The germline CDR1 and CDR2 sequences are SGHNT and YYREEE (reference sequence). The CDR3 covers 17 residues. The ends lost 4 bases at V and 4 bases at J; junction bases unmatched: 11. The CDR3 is CASSPSGTGPITGELFF. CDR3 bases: TGTGCCAGCAGCCCCTCTGGGACAGGGCCTATCACCGGGGAGCTGTTTTTT.

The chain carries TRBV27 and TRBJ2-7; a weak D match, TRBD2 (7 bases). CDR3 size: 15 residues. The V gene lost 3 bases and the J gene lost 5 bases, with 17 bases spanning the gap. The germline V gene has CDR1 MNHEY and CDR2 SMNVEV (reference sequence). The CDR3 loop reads CASSLFGGRVNEQYF. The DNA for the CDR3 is TGTGCCAGCAGTTTGTTCGGGGGGCGCGTCAACGAGCAGTACTTC.

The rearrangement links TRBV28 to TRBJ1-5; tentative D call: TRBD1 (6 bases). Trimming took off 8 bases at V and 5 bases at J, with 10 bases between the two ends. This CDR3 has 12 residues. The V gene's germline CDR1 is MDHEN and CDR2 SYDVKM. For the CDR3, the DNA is TGTGCCAGCGGGACAAATTATCAGCCCCAGCATTTT. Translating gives CASGTNYQPQHF.

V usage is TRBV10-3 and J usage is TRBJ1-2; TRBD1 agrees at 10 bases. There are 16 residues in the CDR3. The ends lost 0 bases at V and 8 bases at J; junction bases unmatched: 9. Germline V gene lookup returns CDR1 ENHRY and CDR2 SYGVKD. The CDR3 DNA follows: TGTGCCATCAGTGAGTCGACAGGGGGCTGGTTTAAAGGCTACACCTTC. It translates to CAISESTGGWFKGYTF.

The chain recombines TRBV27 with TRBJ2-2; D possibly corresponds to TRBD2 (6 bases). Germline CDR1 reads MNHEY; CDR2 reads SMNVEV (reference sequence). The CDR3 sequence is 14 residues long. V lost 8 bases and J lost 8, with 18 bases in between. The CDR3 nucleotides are TGTGCCAGCGGACCCATAGCGGCGGCGGGGGAGCTGTTTTTT. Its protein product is CASGPIAAAGELFF.

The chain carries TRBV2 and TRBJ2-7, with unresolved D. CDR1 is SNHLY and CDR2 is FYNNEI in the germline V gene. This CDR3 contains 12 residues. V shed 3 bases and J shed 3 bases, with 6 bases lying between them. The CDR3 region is CASSDQDYEQYF. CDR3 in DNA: TGTGCCAGCAGTGATCAGGACTACGAGCAGTACTTC.

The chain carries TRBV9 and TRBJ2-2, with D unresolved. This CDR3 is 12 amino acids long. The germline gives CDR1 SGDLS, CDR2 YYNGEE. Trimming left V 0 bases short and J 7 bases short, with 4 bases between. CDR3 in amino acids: CASSVAYGELFF. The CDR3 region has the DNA TGTGCCAGCAGCGTAGCTTACGGGGAGCTGTTTTTT.

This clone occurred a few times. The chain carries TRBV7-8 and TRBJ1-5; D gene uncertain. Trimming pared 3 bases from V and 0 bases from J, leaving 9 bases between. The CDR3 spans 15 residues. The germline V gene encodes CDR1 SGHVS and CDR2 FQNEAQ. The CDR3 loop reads CASSLGQFSNQPQHF. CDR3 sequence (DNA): TGTGCCAGCAGCTTGGGCCAGTTTAGCAATCAGCCCCAGCATTTT.

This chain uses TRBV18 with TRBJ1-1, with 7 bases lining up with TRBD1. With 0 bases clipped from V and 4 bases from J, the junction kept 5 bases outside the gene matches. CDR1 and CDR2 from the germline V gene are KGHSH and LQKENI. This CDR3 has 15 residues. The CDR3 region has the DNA TGTGCCAGCTCACCACCGAGCCGACAGGGCACTGAAGCTTTCTTT. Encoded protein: CASSPPSRQGTEAFF.

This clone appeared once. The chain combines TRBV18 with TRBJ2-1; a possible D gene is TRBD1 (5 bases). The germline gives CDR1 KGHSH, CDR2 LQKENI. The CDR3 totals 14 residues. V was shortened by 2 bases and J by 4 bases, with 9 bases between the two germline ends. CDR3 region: CASSPSREYNEQFF. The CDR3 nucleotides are TGTGCCAGCTCACCATCCAGGGAATACAATGAGCAGTTCTTC.

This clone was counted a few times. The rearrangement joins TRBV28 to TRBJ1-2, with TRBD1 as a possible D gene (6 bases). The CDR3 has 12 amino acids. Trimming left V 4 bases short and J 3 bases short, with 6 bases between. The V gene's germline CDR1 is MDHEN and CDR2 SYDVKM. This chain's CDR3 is CASSYRDYGYTF. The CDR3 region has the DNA TGTGCCAGCAGTTACAGGGACTATGGCTACACCTTC.

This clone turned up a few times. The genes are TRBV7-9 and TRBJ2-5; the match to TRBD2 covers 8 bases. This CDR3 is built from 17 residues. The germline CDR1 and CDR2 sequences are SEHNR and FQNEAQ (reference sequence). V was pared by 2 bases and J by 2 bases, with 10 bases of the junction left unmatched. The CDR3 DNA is TGTGCCAGCAGCTTATTCCGCACTAGCGGAGGTCAAGAGACCCAGTACTTC. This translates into CASSLFRTSGGQETQYF.

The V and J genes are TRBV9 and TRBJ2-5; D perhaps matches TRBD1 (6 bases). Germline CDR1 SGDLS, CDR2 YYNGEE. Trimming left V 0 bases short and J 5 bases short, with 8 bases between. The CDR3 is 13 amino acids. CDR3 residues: CASSVGRGETQYF. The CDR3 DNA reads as TGTGCCAGCAGCGTAGGTAGGGGGGAGACCCAGTACTTC.

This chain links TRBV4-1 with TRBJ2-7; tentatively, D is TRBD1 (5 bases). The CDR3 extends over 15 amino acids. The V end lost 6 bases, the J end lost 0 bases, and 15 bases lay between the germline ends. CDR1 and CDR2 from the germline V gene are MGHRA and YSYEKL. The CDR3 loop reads CASRKYQGSSYEQYF. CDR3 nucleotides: TGCGCCAGCAGGAAGTATCAGGGCAGCTCCTACGAGCAGTACTTC.

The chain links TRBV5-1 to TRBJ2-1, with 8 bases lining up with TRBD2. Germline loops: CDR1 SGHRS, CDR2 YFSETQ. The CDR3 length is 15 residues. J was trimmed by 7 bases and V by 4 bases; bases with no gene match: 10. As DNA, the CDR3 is TGCGCCAGCAGCCCCCTTCGCGCGGGGGGAAATGAGCAGTTCTTC. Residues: CASSPLRAGGNEQFF.

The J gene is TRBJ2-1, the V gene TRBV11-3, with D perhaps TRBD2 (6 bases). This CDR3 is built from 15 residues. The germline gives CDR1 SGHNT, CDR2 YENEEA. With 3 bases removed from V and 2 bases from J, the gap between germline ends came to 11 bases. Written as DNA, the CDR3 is TGTGCCAGCAGCTTTGGGACTCCAGCCTACAATGAGCAGTTCTTC. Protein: CASSFGTPAYNEQFF.

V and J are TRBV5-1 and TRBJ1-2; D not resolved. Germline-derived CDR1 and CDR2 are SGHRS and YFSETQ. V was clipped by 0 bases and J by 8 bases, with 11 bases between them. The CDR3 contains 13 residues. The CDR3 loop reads CASSLGQANGYTF. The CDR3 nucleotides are TGCGCCAGCAGCTTGGGCCAGGCTAACGGCTACACCTTC.

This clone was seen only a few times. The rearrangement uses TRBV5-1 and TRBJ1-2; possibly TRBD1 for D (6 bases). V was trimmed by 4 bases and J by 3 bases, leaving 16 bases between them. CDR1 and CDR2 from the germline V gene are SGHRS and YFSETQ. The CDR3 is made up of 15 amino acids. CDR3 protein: CASSPESDRHYGYTF. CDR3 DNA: TGCGCCAGCAGCCCAGAATCCGACAGGCACTATGGCTACACCTTC.

CDR3 DNA: TGCGCCAGCAGTCAATTTAGGCGAGCGGACTCCTACAATGAGCAGTTCTTC. Residues: CASSQFRRADSYNEQFF. The chain joins TRBV23-1 to TRBJ2-1; tentatively, D is TRBD2 (5 bases). TRBV23-1 is filed as an ORF, its function uncertain. The CDR3 extends over 17 amino acids. Trimming pared 1 base from V and 0 bases from J, leaving 13 bases between.

DNA for the CDR3: TGTGCCAGCAGTTTTCCCCCCGGGTCCTACGAGCAGTACTTC. This translates into CASSFPPGSYEQYF. V gene TRBV28 combines with J gene TRBJ2-7, with unresolved D. The V gene lost 3 bases and the J gene lost 1 base, with 10 bases spanning the gap. The CDR3 loop spans 14 amino acids. Germline CDR1 is MDHEN and CDR2 is SYDVKM.

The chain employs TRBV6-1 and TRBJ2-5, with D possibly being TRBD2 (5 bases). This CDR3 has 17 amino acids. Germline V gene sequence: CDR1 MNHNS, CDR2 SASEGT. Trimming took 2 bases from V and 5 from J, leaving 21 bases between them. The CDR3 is CASSEWVGAREAETQYF. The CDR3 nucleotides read TGTGCCAGCAGTGAATGGGTGGGCGCCCGGGAAGCTGAGACCCAGTACTTC.

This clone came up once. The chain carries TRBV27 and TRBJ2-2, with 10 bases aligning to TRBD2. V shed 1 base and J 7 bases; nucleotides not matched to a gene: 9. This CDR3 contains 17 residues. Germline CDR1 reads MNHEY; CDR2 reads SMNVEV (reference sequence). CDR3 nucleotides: TGTGCCAGCAGTTTATTTGGAGCGGGGGGGAATCTCGGGGAGCTGTTTTTT. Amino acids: CASSLFGAGGNLGELFF.

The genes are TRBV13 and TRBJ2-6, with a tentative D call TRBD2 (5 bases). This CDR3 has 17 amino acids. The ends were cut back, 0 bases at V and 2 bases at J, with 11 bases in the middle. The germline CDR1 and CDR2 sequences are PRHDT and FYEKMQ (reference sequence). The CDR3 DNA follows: TGTGCCAGCAGCTTAGGGGTGGGAGTAGCTGGGGCCAACGTCCTGACTTTC. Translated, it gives CASSLGVGVAGANVLTF.

CDR3 bases: TGTGCCAGCAGCAAACAGGGGGCCAGCGAGACCCAGTACTTC. Residues: CASSKQGASETQYF. The V and J genes are TRBV7-9 and TRBJ2-5, with 9 bases fitting TRBD1. Germline V gene lookup returns CDR1 SEHNR and CDR2 FQNEAQ (reference sequence). J was trimmed by 5 bases and V by 5 bases; bases with no gene match: 6. The length of the CDR3 is 14 residues. Combining the CDR3 with reference TRBV7-9 and TRBJ2-5 gives the whole variable domain DTGVSQNPRHKITKRGQNVTFRCDPISEHNRLYWYRQTLGQGPEFLTYFQNEAQLEKSRLLSDRFSAERPKGSFSTLEIQRTEQGDSAMYLCASSKQGASETQYFGPGTRLLVL.

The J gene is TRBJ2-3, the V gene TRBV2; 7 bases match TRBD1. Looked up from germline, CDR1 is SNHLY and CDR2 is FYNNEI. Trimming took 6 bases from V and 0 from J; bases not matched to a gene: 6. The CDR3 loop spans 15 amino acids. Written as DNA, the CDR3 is TGTGCCAGCAGCCTACAGGGGTCCAGCACAGATACGCAGTATTTT. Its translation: CASSLQGSSTDTQYF.

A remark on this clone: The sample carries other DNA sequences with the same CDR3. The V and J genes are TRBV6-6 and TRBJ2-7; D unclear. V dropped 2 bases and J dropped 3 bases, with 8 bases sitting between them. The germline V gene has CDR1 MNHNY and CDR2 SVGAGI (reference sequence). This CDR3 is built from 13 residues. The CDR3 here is CASSYPPGYEQYF. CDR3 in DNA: TGTGCCAGCAGTTACCCTCCCGGCTACGAGCAGTACTTC.

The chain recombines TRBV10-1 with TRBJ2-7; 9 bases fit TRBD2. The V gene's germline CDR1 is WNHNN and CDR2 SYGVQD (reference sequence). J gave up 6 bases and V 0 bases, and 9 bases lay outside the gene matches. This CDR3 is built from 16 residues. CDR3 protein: CASSESPGREGREQYF. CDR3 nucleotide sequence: TGCGCCAGCAGTGAGTCACCAGGGCGGGAGGGTCGCGAGCAGTACTTC.

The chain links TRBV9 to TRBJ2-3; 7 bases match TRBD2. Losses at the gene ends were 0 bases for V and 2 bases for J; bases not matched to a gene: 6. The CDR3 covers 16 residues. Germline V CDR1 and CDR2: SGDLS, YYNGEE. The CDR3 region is CASSVVAGDHTDTQYF. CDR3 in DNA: TGTGCCAGCAGCGTAGTGGCGGGAGACCACACAGATACGCAGTATTTT.